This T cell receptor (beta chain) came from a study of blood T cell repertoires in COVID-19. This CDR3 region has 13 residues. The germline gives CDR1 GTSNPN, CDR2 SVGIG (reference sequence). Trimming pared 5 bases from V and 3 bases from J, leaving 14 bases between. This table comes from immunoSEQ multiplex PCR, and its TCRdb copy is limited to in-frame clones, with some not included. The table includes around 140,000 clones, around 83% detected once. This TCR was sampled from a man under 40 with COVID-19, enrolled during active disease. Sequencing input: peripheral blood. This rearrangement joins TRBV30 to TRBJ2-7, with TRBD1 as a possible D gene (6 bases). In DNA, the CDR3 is TGTGCCTGGGCCCCAGGACAGCACTACGAGCAGTACTTC. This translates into CAWAPGQHYEQYF.